Described below is a single TCR beta chain sequence and its context. Its specificity is unknown. Amplification of TCR beta CDR3 regions used RNA as the template. The HTBI primer set drove a first-round RT-PCR of the TCR CDR3. One entry per CDR3 protein, called by TCRdb with MiXCR from the multiplex PCR reads. The profile shows 500,000 to 600,000 distinct CDR3 sequences, roughly 45% of them singletons. The sample is drawn from a study of T cells in Graves' hyperthyroidism and ophthalmopathy. Uncontrolled infection, other autoimmune disease, pregnancy or lactation led to exclusion. Study conclusions and caveats: For ophthalmopathy, model prediction preceded onset by a median roughly 6.2 months.

Germline CDR1 is MGHRA and CDR2 is YSYEKL. There are 17 residues in the CDR3. The trim removed 1 base at V and 4 bases at J, leaving 7 bases unmatched. This receptor was obtained from an adult woman with Graves' disease, either hyperthyroidism or ophthalmopathy (not recorded which). V is TRBV4-1 and J is TRBJ2-7; 13 nucleotides agree with TRBD2. The sequenced sample was peripheral blood or thyroid tissue (not recorded which). The CDR3 nucleotides read TGCGCCAGCAGCCAAGGGGGACTAGCGGGAATCGGGTACGAGCAGTACTTC. The encoded protein is CASSQGGLAGIGYEQYF.